This T cell receptor beta chain was identified during a study of synovial regulatory T cells in juvenile arthritis. The V gene's germline CDR1 is SGHRS and CDR2 YFSETQ. The CDR3 has 16 amino acids. No DNA accompanies this entry. The table came from immunoSEQ multiplex PCR; TCRdb's copy has only in-frame clones and leaves some out. In all, the sample yields 9,000 to 10,000 clones. This sequence joins TRBV5-1 and TRBJ2-7; TCRdb proposes TRBD1, but this gene call is untestable without DNA. This TCR came from a donor aged 2-29 years with juvenile idiopathic arthritis. Material for sequencing was Treg cells from blood. Documented subset: remaining (HLA-DR-negative) circulating blood Treg cells. The CDR3 spells CASSKYRGRDSYEQYF.